These 3 T cell receptor beta chains were all obtained from the same sample, sequenced in a study of blood T cells in healthy people across ages. A sample-barcoded 5' primer and a J-beta primer mix were used in a second PCR of roughly 6 to 12 cycles. TCRdb reanalysed the 5' RACE reads using MiXCR and keeps one entry per CDR3 protein. The sample consists of about 680,000 distinct CDR3 sequences, around 49% of them appearing once. Sequencing was performed on blood. These receptor sequences come from a woman in her sixties in good health.

This clonotype was counted only a few times. This chain connects TRBV9 to TRBJ2-3; a possible D gene is TRBD1 (6 bases). V dropped 3 bases and J dropped 7 bases, with 15 bases sitting between them. This CDR3 is 14 amino acids long. Germline V gives CDR1 SGDLS, CDR2 YYNGEE. The CDR3 is CASSAGQLQNTQYF. The DNA for the CDR3 is TGTGCCAGCAGCGCAGGACAGCTTCAAAATACGCAGTATTTT.

This sequence joins TRBV2 and TRBJ2-3, with a weak D call TRBD2 (6 bases). CDR3 length equals 14 residues. CDR1 SNHLY and CDR2 FYNNEI come from the germline V gene. Trimming removed 7 bases at V and 2 bases at J, with 13 bases between. CDR3 sequence (DNA): TGTGCCAGCAAGGCCGGGACTTTCACAGATACGCAGTATTTT. It codes for CASKAGTFTDTQYF.

This chain's CDR3 is CASTPGGQGIYEQYF. Written as DNA, the CDR3 is TGTGCCAGCACCCCTGGCGGACAGGGTATTTACGAGCAGTACTTC. This chain links TRBV21-1 with TRBJ2-7; the D segment call TRBD1 is taken from the table without a DNA check. TRBV21-1 corresponds to a pseudogene. The CDR3 sequence is 15 residues long.